This T cell receptor (beta chain) comes out of a study of blood T cell repertoires in COVID-19. Study at large: COVID-19 samples collected from the United States, Italy and Spain covered acute and convalescent phases.

The CDR3 extends over 14 amino acids. Germline V lookup: CDR1 SEHNR, CDR2 FQNEAQ (reference sequence). V lost 4 bases to trimming and J lost 3 bases, with 13 bases between them. Study processing details: Using reference gene primer amplification, nucleated cell counts were estimated. Assay used: immunoSEQ multiplex PCR; TCRdb lists only in-frame clones, some missing. Clonal size and the V and J genes are those of that table, whereas D and trimming came from the DNA. Here the sample spans roughly 32,000 clones, roughly 87% being singletons. This clonotype originated in a man aged 70 or older with active or convalescent COVID-19. Input material: peripheral blood. V is TRBV7-9 and J is TRBJ2-7; D perhaps matches TRBD1 (8 bases). CDR3 bases: TGTGCCAGCAGCTCACAGGGGGGGAACTACGAGCAGTACTTC. Translating it yields CASSSQGGNYEQYF. Full variable domain (missing parts from reference TRBV7-9 and TRBJ2-7): DTGVSQNPRHKITKRGQNVTFRCDPISEHNRLYWYRQTLGQGPEFLTYFQNEAQLEKSRLLSDRFSAERPKGSFSTLEIQRTEQGDSAMYLCASSSQGGNYEQYFGPGTRLTVT.